The 13 T cell receptor beta chains below all came from one sample that was sequenced in a study of EBV T-cell therapy then PD-1 blockade in nasopharyngeal carcinoma. Their antigens are not known. Here immunoSEQ multiplex PCR was the method, and the copy in TCRdb shows in-frame clones only, minus some. The table records roughly 15,000 clones, under 90% of them present only once. Sample treatment: AdE1-LMPpoly-expanded autologous EBV-specific T-cell therapy followed by anti-PD-1 nivolumab. The sequencing here drew on CD8+ T cells from blood, taken around day 100 from a patient whose treatment included autologous EBV-specific T cells and nivolumab. These receptors all come from a middle-aged man with nasopharyngeal carcinoma.

The chain combines TRBV9 with TRBJ1-1; unclear D gene. Trimming pared 5 bases from V and 3 bases from J, leaving 17 bases between. This CDR3 comprises 15 residues. Looked up from germline, CDR1 is SGDLS and CDR2 is YYNGEE. CDR3 sequence reads: CASSSTGARDTEAFF. CDR3 nucleotide sequence: TGTGCCAGCAGTTCGACCGGCGCCCGGGACACTGAAGCTTTCTTT. Looking up the rest from reference TRBV9 and TRBJ1-1 gives the full variable domain: DSGVTQTPKHLITATGQRVTLRCSPRSGDLSVYWYQQSLDQGLQFLIQYYNGEERAKGNILERFSAQQFPDLHSELNLSSLELGDSALYFCASSSTGARDTEAFFGQGTRLTVV.

This clone was counted a single time. V gene TRBV7-8 combines with J gene TRBJ2-7; D may be TRBD1 or TRBD2 (6 bases each). Trimming cost V 5 bases and J 3 bases, with 14 bases left between them. CDR3 length: 14 amino acids. Germline loops: CDR1 SGHVS, CDR2 FQNEAQ. The CDR3 protein is CASSGGTSNYEQYF. In DNA form, the CDR3 reads TGTGCCAGCAGCGGAGGGACATCTAACTACGAGCAGTACTTC. The variable domain in full, completed from reference TRBV7-8 and TRBJ2-7, reads GAGVSQSPRYKVAKRGQDVALRCDPISGHVSLFWYQQALGQGPEFLTYFQNEAQLDKSGLPSDRFFAERPEGSVSTLKIQRTQQEDSAVYLCASSGGTSNYEQYFGPGTRLTVT.

The gene calls are TRBV13 and TRBJ1-1, with TRBD1 matching over 7 bases. The CDR3 runs 16 residues. V lost 5 bases and J lost 0; bases outside the gene matches: 9. Germline CDR1 PRHDT, CDR2 FYEKMQ (reference sequence). The CDR3 protein is CASSAAGTELNTEAFF. CDR3 bases: TGTGCCAGCAGCGCCGCCGGGACAGAGCTGAACACTGAAGCTTTCTTT.

V is TRBV25-1 and J is TRBJ2-7; D is unclear. The CDR3 contains 13 residues. Trimming pared 1 base from V and 6 bases from J, leaving 10 bases between. Germline V gene sequence: CDR1 MGHDK, CDR2 SYGVNS. CDR3 DNA: TGTGCCAGCAGTGAATTACACGTTAGCGAGCAGTACTTC. Its translation: CASSELHVSEQYF.

The J gene is TRBJ1-4, the V gene TRBV9; 7 positions match TRBD1. V was clipped by 4 bases and J by 5 bases; unmatched bases: 8. The CDR3 consists of 15 residues. CDR1 SGDLS and CDR2 YYNGEE come from the germline V gene. The CDR3 coding sequence is TGTGCCAGCAGCCCTGATACAGGGGCGAATGAAAAACTGTTTTTT. Its translation: CASSPDTGANEKLFF.

V is TRBV9 and J is TRBJ1-2; D call uncertain. The ends were cut back, 3 bases at V and 6 bases at J, with 9 bases in the middle. Germline CDR1 is SGDLS and CDR2 is YYNGEE. The CDR3 spans 12 residues. CDR3 protein: CASSAVEHGYTF. CDR3 coding DNA: TGTGCCAGCAGCGCCGTAGAGCATGGCTACACCTTC. Based on the CDR3 plus reference TRBV9 and TRBJ1-2, the full variable domain is DSGVTQTPKHLITATGQRVTLRCSPRSGDLSVYWYQQSLDQGLQFLIQYYNGEERAKGNILERFSAQQFPDLHSELNLSSLELGDSALYFCASSAVEHGYTFGSGTRLTVV.

The chain carries TRBV7-9 and TRBJ2-7; a weak D match, TRBD2 (6 bases). The ends were cut back, 1 base at V and 4 bases at J, with 8 bases in the middle. CDR1 is SEHNR and CDR2 is FQNEAQ in the germline V gene (reference sequence). The CDR3 totals 13 residues. The CDR3 reads CASSLDRGYEQYF. CDR3 in DNA: TGTGCCAGCAGCTTAGACCGGGGGTACGAGCAGTACTTC.

The chain employs TRBV25-1 and TRBJ1-3; D unclear. Per germline, CDR1 MGHDK and CDR2 SYGVNS. The CDR3 sequence is 13 residues long. Trimming removed 5 bases from V and 0 bases from J, with 5 bases in between. CDR3: CASSPLSGNTIYF. CDR3 nucleotides: TGTGCCAGCAGTCCCCTCTCTGGAAACACCATATATTTT.

The genes are TRBV7-9 and TRBJ1-1; 7 bases agree with TRBD1. Per germline, CDR1 SEHNR and CDR2 FQNEAQ (reference sequence). The CDR3 has 14 residues. Trimming at V came to 3 bases and at J to 2 bases, leaving 3 bases not matched to a gene. The CDR3 sequence: CASSLGTANTEAFF. CDR3 bases: TGTGCCAGCAGCTTGGGGACAGCAAACACTGAAGCTTTCTTT. The complete variable domain, with remaining parts taken from reference TRBV7-9 and TRBJ1-1, reads DTGVSQNPRHKITKRGQNVTFRCDPISEHNRLYWYRQTLGQGPEFLTYFQNEAQLEKSRLLSDRFSAERPKGSFSTLEIQRTEQGDSAMYLCASSLGTANTEAFFGQGTRLTVV.

The chain is built from TRBV24-1 and TRBJ2-6; 8 bases are a match to TRBD1. Germline V gene sequence: CDR1 KGHDR, CDR2 SFDVKD. Trimming took 3 bases from V and 3 from J; bases not matched to a gene: 18. The CDR3 totals 21 residues. Here the CDR3 reads CATSDLPRDRSLVFGANVLTF. The CDR3 bases are TGTGCCACCAGTGATCTACCAAGGGACAGGTCCTTAGTTTTTGGGGCCAACGTCCTGACTTTC.

The rearrangement joins TRBV4-1 to TRBJ1-2, with 10 bases identical to TRBD1. This CDR3 comprises 17 residues. J gave up 1 base and V 3 bases, and 8 bases lay outside the gene matches. Germline CDR1 is MGHRA and CDR2 is YSYEKL. The CDR3 spells CASSQGGQGVFNYGYTF. CDR3 in DNA: TGCGCCAGCAGCCAGGGTGGACAGGGGGTTTTTAACTATGGCTACACCTTC.

The chain carries TRBV7-3 and TRBJ2-3; the match to TRBD2 covers 8 bases. CDR1 is SGHTA, CDR2 FQGTGA, per germline. The V segment lost 5 bases and the J segment 1 base; nucleotides outside the gene matches: 2. This CDR3 contains 14 residues. CDR3 region: CASSATSGTDTQYF. DNA of the CDR3: TGTGCCAGCAGCGCGACTAGCGGCACAGATACGCAGTATTTT. The full variable domain, its missing parts supplied by reference TRBV7-3 and TRBJ2-3, is GAGVSQTPSNKVTEKGKYVELRCDPISGHTALYWYRQSLGQGPEFLIYFQGTGAADDSGLPNDRFFAVRPEGSVSTLKIQRTERGDSAVYLCASSATSGTDTQYFGPGTRLTVL.

The V gene is TRBV7-2, the J gene TRBJ1-2; TRBD1 matches 8 bases. V was pared by 5 bases and J by 4 bases, with 9 bases of the junction left unmatched. The CDR3 sequence is 15 residues long. Germline V gene sequence: CDR1 SGHTA, CDR2 FQGNSA. The DNA of the CDR3 is TGTGCCAGCAGCCCCCGACAGGGGTTTGGCTATGGCTACACCTTC. It codes for CASSPRQGFGYGYTF.